This T cell receptor beta chain was documented in a study of T cells in Graves' hyperthyroidism and ophthalmopathy. Clinical symptoms, serum thyroxine and TRAb, thyroid ultrasound and orbital computed tomography together formed the diagnostic basis. Over 9 ml of fresh peripheral blood supplied the PBMCs. What was amplified from RNA transcripts were TCR beta CDR3 regions. First-round RT-PCR with HTBI primers amplified the TCR CDR3 region. TCRdb processed the multiplex PCR reads anew with MiXCR; each CDR3 protein has one entry. The data hold approximately 360,000 distinct CDR3 sequences, with 15% to 19% observed a single time. Overall study results and limits: Blood also showed most of the thyroid clonotypes that were expanded above 0.001. Model output signaled ophthalmopathy a median 6.5 months ahead of onset.

Of note for this clonotype: What it binds is unknown.

The germline V gene has CDR1 DFQATT and CDR2 SNEGSKA (reference sequence). J was trimmed by 3 bases and V by 0 bases; bases with no gene match: 3. The CDR3 has 14 residues. The chain carries TRBV20-1 and TRBJ1-2; TRBD1 aligns across 8 bases. The sample taken for sequencing was blood. This clonotype originated in a woman younger than 35 with Graves' hyperthyroidism that later progressed to Graves' ophthalmopathy. CDR3 in DNA: TGCAGTGCTAGAGAAATGGGACAGGACTATGGCTACACCTTC. Its translation: CSAREMGQDYGYTF.